This TCR beta chain is from a study of cytomegalovirus exposure and HLA in healthy donors. Overall study: For the approximately 400 genotyped donors, approximately 82% fell within the Caucasian-associated ancestry cluster. Study-wide results and limits: In vitro experiments confirmed that a few CMV-associated chains were specific for CMV antigens.

This clone was counted a few times. Its antigen is still unknown. In the PCR, 60 Vbeta and 13 Jbeta primers were used. Assay used: immunoSEQ multiplex PCR; TCRdb lists only in-frame clones, some missing. The table records over 70,000 clones, over 60% of them present only once. CDR3 length: 13 residues. Germline CDR1 reads SGHRS; CDR2 reads YFSETQ. Trimming left V 4 bases short and J 2 bases short, with 9 bases between. The receptor was isolated from a man aged 25-45 years in good health and CMV-seronegative. The V gene is TRBV5-1, the J gene TRBJ1-1; possibly TRBD1 for D (6 bases). Material for sequencing was PBMCs. The CDR3 bases are TGCGCCAGCAGCGAGGACAGAAACACTGAAGCTTTCTTT. Translated, it gives CASSEDRNTEAFF.